Listed below are T cell receptor beta chains from one sample, sequenced in a study of beta chain features in type 1 diabetes. Some clones are missing from TCRdb's copy, which holds only in-frame ones; the method was immunoSEQ multiplex PCR. The sample yields around 650,000 clones, roughly an eighth seen once. Material for sequencing was naive CD4+ T cells from blood. These TCRs come from a young man with type 1 diabetes. Each CDR3 is given with its conserved first and last residue. D genes are given only for firm matches. Size is omitted from some rows. Given values are once, few, many or a class for expanded clones.

clone size | J gene | V gene | D gene | CDR3 DNA | CDR3 protein
NA | TRBJ2-5 | TRBV6-5 | TRBD1 | TGTGCCAGCAGTCACAGGGGGCAAGAGACCCAGTACTTC | CASSHRGQETQYF
NA | TRBJ2-5 | TRBV7-2 | TRBD2 | TGTGCCAGCAGCTTAGCGGCAGGGTCAAACCGACTTAGCGGGGAGACCCAGTACTTC | CASSLAAGSNRLSGETQYF
few | TRBJ2-7 | TRBV29-1 | TRBD1 | TGCAGCGCCGGGACAGCCTCCTACGAGCAGTACTTC | CSAGTASYEQYF
few | TRBJ1-5 | TRBV15 | TRBD1 | TGTGCCACCAGCTTCCAGGGGGGCAGCAATCAGCCCCAGCATTTT | CATSFQGGSNQPQHF
NA | TRBJ2-1 | TRBV9 | TRBD2 | TGTGCCAGCAGCGTGAGCGGGGGGTTAACCTACAATGAGCAGTTCTTC | CASSVSGGLTYNEQFF
NA | TRBJ2-6 | TRBV5-1 | NA | TGCGCCAGCAGCTTGGAAGGGGTGGCCAACGTCCTGACTTTC | CASSLEGVANVLTF
NA | TRBJ1-5 | TRBV6-1 | TRBD1 | TGTGCCACCTCCGGGACAGGGGGCGCGGGTCAGCCCCAGCATTTT | CATSGTGGAGQPQHF
NA | TRBJ1-1 | TRBV29-1 | NA | TGCAGCAAAGGGGATTTGGGGAGCACTGAAGCTTTCTTT | CSKGDLGSTEAFF
few | TRBJ1-2 | TRBV6-5 | NA | TGTGCCAGCAGACCCGAGCCAGGGGTCACTGGCTACACCTTC | CASRPEPGVTGYTF
NA | TRBJ1-1 | TRBV7-9 | NA | TGTGCCAGCAGCCAGGGTAAGCTCACTGAAGCTTTCTTT | CASSQGKLTEAFF
NA | TRBJ2-3 | TRBV7-2 | NA | TGTGCCAGCAGCCCGGGGGCCGCTAGCACAGATACGCAGTATTTT | CASSPGAASTDTQYF
NA | TRBJ2-5 | TRBV19 | TRBD2 | TGTGCCAGTAGGTTAGCGGGGGCCCTACAAGAGACCCAGTACTTC | CASRLAGALQETQYF
NA | TRBJ2-7 | TRBV5-1 | NA | TGCGCCAGCAGCTTGGGGGGACCACTTTACGAGCAGTACTTC | CASSLGGPLYEQYF
few | TRBJ1-5 | TRBV28 | NA | TGTGCCAGCAGTTGGTGGAAACAGCCCCAGCATTTT | CASSWWKQPQHF
NA | TRBJ2-5 | TRBV7-9 | NA | TGTGCCAGCAGCCCCCAGGGGAGTGGCCAGGCCAGTGAGACCCAGTACTTC | CASSPQGSGQASETQYF
few | TRBJ2-3 | TRBV2 | NA | TGTGCCAGCAGCATGGACCAAGCGAGGGCAGATACGCAGTATTTT | CASSMDQARADTQYF
few | TRBJ2-5 | TRBV13 | TRBD2 | TGTGCCAGCAGCTTAGCACCTAGCGGGGATCAGGAGACCCAGTACTTC | CASSLAPSGDQETQYF
NA | TRBJ2-7 | TRBV11-2 | TRBD1 | TGTGCCAGCAGCTTACAGGGGACAGATAGCCCCCCGGCCTTC | CASSLQGTDSPPAF
NA | TRBJ2-7 | TRBV18 | NA | TGTGCCAGCTCCCAAGGGCCATCCTACGAGCAGTACTTC | CASSQGPSYEQYF
few | TRBJ2-4 | TRBV10-3 | TRBD1 | TGTGCCATCAGTGATCGGACAGGGGGCCAAAACATTCAGTACTTC | CAISDRTGGQNIQYF
NA | TRBJ2-2 | TRBV28 | TRBD2 | TGTGCCAGCGGTAGCGGGGGGGCCGGGTACACCGGGGAGCTGTTTTTT | CASGSGGAGYTGELFF
NA | TRBJ1-6 | TRBV27 | NA | TGTGCCAGCAGTTTGGGGACAAATTCACCCCTCCACTTT | CASSLGTNSPLHF
NA | TRBJ2-7 | TRBV4-2 | NA | TGTGCCAGCAGCCAAGCTGTTACGTGGGGCAGGGCCCCCTACGAGCAGTACTTC | CASSQAVTWGRAPYEQYF
NA | TRBJ2-5 | TRBV5-1 | TRBD2 | TGCGCCAGCAGCTTGGCTAGCGGGGCATTCCAAGAGACCCAGTACTTC | CASSLASGAFQETQYF
few | TRBJ2-2 | TRBV18 | NA | TGTGCCAGCTCATCGTCAAGCGGGCGGAACACCGGGGAGCTGTTTTTT | CASSSSSGRNTGELFF
few | TRBJ1-2 | TRBV2 | TRBD1 | TGTGCCAGCAGTGTAGGGACAGACTATGGCTACACCTTC | CASSVGTDYGYTF
few | TRBJ2-5 | TRBV14 | NA | TGTGCCAGCAGCCAAGGAACGCCGGAGACCCAGTACTTC | CASSQGTPETQYF
NA | TRBJ1-4 | TRBV20-1 | NA | TGCAGTGCTAGGTTGGGGGAAAAACTGTTTTTT | CSARLGEKLFF
few | TRBJ2-4 | TRBV30 | NA | TGTGCCTGGAGTGTACAGGGAGCCAAAAACATTCAGTACTTC | CAWSVQGAKNIQYF
few | TRBJ2-1 | TRBV2 | NA | TGTGCCAGCAGTTCCCTACGCCGGGCCAACAATGAGCAGTTCTTC | CASSSLRRANNEQFF
NA | TRBJ2-1 | TRBV7-8 | TRBD1 | TGTGCCACGAAACCGGGACAGGGGGATGAGCAGTTCTTC | CATKPGQGDEQFF
NA | TRBJ2-1 | TRBV7-8 | TRBD1 | TGTGCCAGCAGCCCCCCCGAGGTGAAGGGGGCTAGGAATGAGCAGTTCTTC | CASSPPEVKGARNEQFF
NA | TRBJ1-1 | TRBV6-5 | NA | TGTGCCAGCAGTTACCAGGGGACCCGTTTTGGCACTGAAGCTTTCTTT | CASSYQGTRFGTEAFF
few | TRBJ2-2 | TRBV27 | TRBD1 | TGTGCCAGCAGTCTACAGGGGGCTGGGCACACCGGGGAGCTGTTTTTT | CASSLQGAGHTGELFF
NA | TRBJ2-1 | TRBV9 | TRBD2 | TGTGCCAGCAGCGTAGTAGTGACTAGCGTTTACAATGAGCAGTTCTTC | CASSVVVTSVYNEQFF